The T cell receptor (beta chain) under discussion was sequenced for a study of CD8+CD57+ T cells in acquired aplastic anemia. The TCR beta profiling, which covered VDJ combination and CDR3 sequence, was carried out using genomic DNA as the template. TCRdb processed the reads anew with MiXCR; each CDR3 protein has one entry. The profile shows more than 250,000 distinct CDR3 sequences, roughly 50% of them singletons. This clonotype was counted only a few times. Its target is not known. Germline CDR1 is LNHNV and CDR2 is YYDKDF (reference sequence). The V gene lost 3 bases and the J gene lost 5 bases, with 13 bases spanning the gap. The CDR3 consists of 14 residues. The study's findings and limits: Comparison of patients with controls identified about 27 shared CD8+ CDR3 sequences. No significant difference in CD8+ Simpson's diversity was found between patients and controls.

The sequenced sample consisted of sorted CD4+, CD8+, or CD8+CD57+ T cells (not recorded which) from PBMCs. The TCR sequence derives from a human donor with severe aplastic anemia or a healthy control (not recorded which). V gene TRBV15 combines with J gene TRBJ2-5; perhaps TRBD1 as D (5 bases). This CDR3 reads CATSRDTTSETQYF. CDR3 nucleotide sequence: TGTGCCACCAGCAGGGACACTACCTCGGAGACCCAGTACTTC.